A selection of T cell receptor beta chains follows, all from one sample in a study of shared clonotypes between healthy human individuals. Repertoires were generated with immunoSEQ multiplex PCR, while TCRdb's copy carries only in-frame clones and drops some. There are about 2.3 million clones in the sample; 85% to 95% occur only once, and 0.37% lies in the top ten. The sample consisted of naive CD4+ T cells from PBMCs. These receptors were collected from a man aged 18 to 29 in good health. Some clones in this sample may be carry-over from other donors' samples. CDR3s include the opening cysteine and the closing phenylalanine or tryptophan. The order of the fields is clone size, J gene, V gene, D gene, CDR3 protein, CDR3 DNA. A D gene is named only where the DNA matches it firmly. Not every row has a clone size; where given, it reads once, few, many or a size class.

once TRBJ1-5 TRBV10-3 TRBD1 CAISAPGQGYSNQPQHF TGTGCCATCAGTGCCCCGGGACAGGGATATAGCAATCAGCCCCAGCATTTT
. TRBJ2-3 TRBV27 TRBD1 CASRQPGQGSTDTQYF TGTGCCAGCAGGCAACCGGGACAGGGGAGCACAGATACGCAGTATTTT
. TRBJ1-2 TRBV19 TRBD1 CASSPGQGTYGYTF TGTGCCAGTAGCCCGGGACAGGGGACGTATGGCTACACCTTC
. TRBJ2-3 TRBV19 . CASSADSTDTQYF TGTGCCAGTAGTGCTGATAGCACAGATACGCAGTATTTT
. TRBJ1-5 TRBV4-1 TRBD1 CASSLTGGNQPQHF TGCGCCAGCAGCTTAACAGGGGGCAATCAGCCCCAGCATTTT
. TRBJ2-5 TRBV5-4 TRBD1 CASSFTGDETQYF TGTGCCAGCAGCTTTACAGGGGACGAGACCCAGTACTTC
. TRBJ1-5 TRBV28 . CASSGGEGMNQPQHF TGTGCCAGCAGTGGAGGGGAGGGGATGAATCAGCCCCAGCATTTT
. TRBJ2-3 TRBV19 TRBD1 CASSITKRGTGALSGTQYF TGTGCCAGTAGTATCACCAAACGTGGGACAGGTGCCTTATCGGGTACGCAGTATTTT
. TRBJ2-1 TRBV15 . CATSGRQRSSYNEQFF TGTGCCACCAGCGGTCGGCAGCGGAGCTCCTACAATGAGCAGTTCTTC
. TRBJ2-2 TRBV29-1 TRBD2 CSVESPSGPPGELFF TGCAGCGTTGAATCCCCTAGCGGGCCTCCCGGGGAGCTGTTTTTT
. TRBJ2-7 TRBV7-2 . CASSLDLAGTYEQYF TGTGCCAGCAGCTTAGATTTGGCGGGAACCTACGAGCAGTACTTC
once TRBJ2-1 TRBV6-1 . CASSGRDTYYLYNEQFF TGTGCCAGCAGTGGCCGGGACACCTACTACCTCTACAATGAGCAGTTCTTC
. TRBJ1-2 TRBV7-9 . CASSPQGDYGYTF TGTGCCAGCAGCCCACAGGGTGACTATGGCTACACCTTC
. TRBJ2-1 TRBV5-1 . CASSRVRGNEQFF TGCGCCAGCAGCAGGGTACGGGGGAATGAGCAGTTCTTC